The clone carrying this T cell receptor beta chain has ten or more counts. What it binds is unknown. Time point: longitudinal time-point 1 (baseline). The source of the sample is a study of neurological immune-mediated disorders. Germline assignment: CDR1 ENHRY and CDR2 SYGVKD. With 0 bases removed from V and 0 bases from J, the gap between germline ends came to 12 bases. The CDR3 totals 16 residues. Template-switch 5'RACE cDNA synthesis added a 10-nucleotide unique molecular identifier. TCRdb re-called the 5' RACE reads with MiXCR, one entry per CDR3 protein. The repertoire holds tens of thousands of distinct CDR3 sequences, with 3.2% as singletons. The study, taken as a whole, reports: Clinical features showed no association with the multiple sclerosis repertoire cluster, and MRI features showed none either.

This sequence was found in a woman in her sixties or seventies with multiple sclerosis. Sample: PBMCs. The chain combines TRBV10-3 with TRBJ2-7; D might be TRBD2 (7 bases). Here the CDR3 reads CAISESGGQGSYEQYF. The CDR3 DNA sequence: TGTGCCATCAGTGAGTCGGGGGGGCAGGGCTCCTACGAGCAGTACTTC.